The 19 T cell receptor beta chains in this list originate from one sample, sequenced in a study of cytomegalovirus exposure and HLA in healthy donors. The PCR was carried out with 60 Vbeta primers and 13 Jbeta primers. Assay: immunoSEQ multiplex PCR; the TCRdb copy retains only in-frame clones and omits some. Among under 170,000 clones, around 79% were seen once, and the ten largest hold 3.5%. Sequencing was done on a sample of PBMCs. The source of these receptors is a human donor in good health.

Regarding this clone: At one boundary the junction diverges from the germline segment, which might be a read error. The gene calls are TRBV30 and TRBJ1-2; TRBD1 might be the D (6 bases). This CDR3 contains 11 residues. CDR1 GTSNPN and CDR2 SVGIG come from the germline V gene (reference sequence). The CDR3 protein is CAWNRVEGYPF. In DNA form, the CDR3 reads TGTGCCTGGAACAGGGTAGAAGGCTACCCCTTC.

V gene TRBV15 combines with J gene TRBJ2-3; 7 bases are a match to TRBD1. CDR3 size: 17 residues. With 5 bases clipped from V and 1 base from J, the junction kept 12 bases outside the gene matches. Germline loops: CDR1 LNHNV, CDR2 YYDKDF (reference sequence). The CDR3 bases are TGTGCCACCAGCCTCAACAGGGGACGGTTGGGCACAGATACGCAGTATTTT. This gives the protein CATSLNRGRLGTDTQYF. The variable domain in full, with the rest retrieved from reference TRBV15 and TRBJ2-3, is DAMVIQNPRYQVTQFGKPVTLSCSQTLNHNVMYWYQQKSSQAPKLLFHYYDKDFNNEADTPDNFQSRRPNTSFCFLDIRSPGLGDTAMYLCATSLNRGRLGTDTQYFGPGTRLTVL.

The rearrangement joins TRBV4-1 to TRBJ2-3; 11 bases map to TRBD2. Trimming removed 0 bases from V and 8 bases from J; junction bases left unmatched: 4. The germline V gene has CDR1 MGHRA and CDR2 YSYEKL. The CDR3 is made up of 15 amino acids. CDR3 loop: CASSQDRTSGGTQYF. The CDR3 DNA reads TGCGCCAGCAGCCAAGATCGAACTAGCGGGGGTACGCAGTATTTT.

The chain has TRBV9 and TRBJ2-1, with no clear D. Germline V gene sequence: CDR1 SGDLS, CDR2 YYNGEE. The CDR3 contains 15 residues. V shed 4 bases and J shed 7 bases, with 18 bases lying between them. CDR3 in DNA: TGTGCCAGCAGCCCTCATCAGTTCGATAAGAATGAGCAGTTCTTC. Translating gives CASSPHQFDKNEQFF.

The rearrangement uses TRBV5-1 and TRBJ2-1, with 10 bases that match TRBD2. The V segment lost 4 bases and the J segment 3 bases; nucleotides outside the gene matches: 4. CDR1 is SGHRS and CDR2 is YFSETQ in the germline V gene. This CDR3 is 15 amino acids long. In DNA form, the CDR3 reads TGCGCCAGCAGCCACACTAGCGGGAACTACAATGAGCAGTTCTTC. This translates into CASSHTSGNYNEQFF. The whole variable domain, remainder taken from reference TRBV5-1 and TRBJ2-1, is KAGVTQTPRYLIKTRGQQVTLSCSPISGHRSVSWYQQTPGQGLQFLFEYFSETQRNKGNFPGRFSGRQFSNSRSEMNVSTLELGDSALYLCASSHTSGNYNEQFFGPGTRLTVL.

The CDR3: CASSLYRDSPSYEQYF. CDR3 nucleotides: TGTGCCAGCAGTTTGTACAGGGATTCACCCTCCTACGAGCAGTACTTC. The V call is TRBV28, the J call TRBJ2-7, with D tentatively TRBD1 (6 bases). The germline gives CDR1 MDHEN, CDR2 SYDVKM. V was pared by 3 bases and J by 0 bases, with 15 bases between. The CDR3 length is 16 residues. The whole variable domain, filled in from reference TRBV28 and TRBJ2-7, reads DVKVTQSSRYLVKRTGEKVFLECVQDMDHENMFWYRQDPGLGLRLIYFSYDVKMKEKGDIPEGYSVSREKKERFSLILESASTNQTSMYLCASSLYRDSPSYEQYFGPGTRLTVT.

This chain links TRBV7-9 with TRBJ2-2; no firm D call. The CDR3 has 14 amino acids. V was cut by 0 bases and J by 4 bases, with 6 bases left in between. Germline-derived CDR1 and CDR2 are SEHNR and FQNEAQ (reference sequence). The CDR3 protein is CASSLAGFTGELFF. The CDR3 region has the DNA TGTGCCAGCAGCTTAGCTGGCTTCACCGGGGAGCTGTTTTTT.

In its sample, this clone was seen a few times. The chain links TRBV20-1 to TRBJ1-5, with D possibly matching TRBD1 (6 bases). V was pared by 6 bases and J by 9 bases, with 12 bases between. This CDR3 is 11 amino acids long. Germline-derived CDR1 and CDR2 are DFQATT and SNEGSKA (reference sequence). In nucleotides, the CDR3 is TGCAGTGCCACAGGGCCGGGGCCCCAGCATTTT. This gives the protein CSATGPGPQHF.

This clone came up a few times. This chain uses TRBV7-9 with TRBJ2-3, with a tentative D call TRBD2 (5 bases). The CDR3 covers 13 residues. Germline CDR1 and CDR2: SEHNR and FQNEAQ (reference sequence). Deletions cut 5 bases from V and 4 bases from J, with 10 bases between. The CDR3 sequence is CASSLLLADTQYF. The CDR3 DNA follows: TGTGCCAGCAGCCTTCTACTAGCAGATACGCAGTATTTT.

The chain is built from TRBV28 and TRBJ2-1, with 13 positions matching TRBD2. Germline V gives CDR1 MDHEN, CDR2 SYDVKM. The CDR3 sequence is 17 residues long. J gave up 5 bases and V 5 bases, and 9 bases lay outside the gene matches. CDR3 sequence: CASSRTSGSLGNNEQFF. DNA of the CDR3: TGTGCCAGCAGTAGGACTAGCGGGAGCCTTGGGAACAATGAGCAGTTCTTC.

The V and J genes are TRBV4-1 and TRBJ2-7, with 7 nucleotides matching TRBD1. V trimming: 1 base; J trimming: 3 bases; junction bases outside the gene matches: 6. Looked up from germline, CDR1 is MGHRA and CDR2 is YSYEKL. The CDR3 covers 15 residues. The CDR3 DNA reads TGCGCCAGCAGCCAAGCGGGACAGAGATACTACGAGCAGTACTTC. It yields the protein CASSQAGQRYYEQYF.

The CDR3 DNA sequence: TGCGCCAGCAGCTTCGGACTAGCGGGGGATGATTACAATGAGCAGTTCTTC. Its translation: CASSFGLAGDDYNEQFF. The chain recombines TRBV5-1 with TRBJ2-1, with 13 bases aligning to TRBD2. Trimming removed 2 bases from V and 4 bases from J; junction bases left unmatched: 6. In germline, CDR1 is SGHRS, CDR2 YFSETQ. CDR3 length equals 17 residues.

V is TRBV7-2 and J is TRBJ1-1, with D maybe TRBD1 (6 bases). V shed 7 bases and J shed 1 base, with 19 bases lying between them. Germline V CDR1 and CDR2: SGHTA, FQGNSA. This CDR3 region has 16 residues. The CDR3 bases are TGTGCCAGCACCCCTCGTAGCGGGGGGCGGAACACTGAAGCTTTCTTT. Amino acid sequence: CASTPRSGGRNTEAFF.

This CDR3 reads CASSPQGRNEQFF. DNA for the CDR3: TGTGCCAGCAGTCCACAGGGTAGGAATGAGCAGTTCTTC. The genes are TRBV6-1 and TRBJ2-1; a possible D gene is TRBD1 (6 bases). V was shortened by 5 bases and J by 7 bases, with 12 bases between the two germline ends. Germline lookup yields CDR1 MNHNS and CDR2 SASEGT. The CDR3 covers 13 residues.

V is TRBV5-5 and J is TRBJ2-3; no reliable D call. The CDR3 length is 13 residues. Germline V gene lookup returns CDR1 SGHKS and CDR2 YYEKEE (reference sequence). The V and J ends lost 4 bases and 3 bases respectively, with 9 bases between them. CDR3 region: CASSPYSTDTQYF. The DNA of the CDR3 is TGTGCCAGCAGCCCTTATAGTACAGATACGCAGTATTTT.

Only one count was recorded for this clone. The J gene is TRBJ1-4, the V gene TRBV21-1; whether TRBD1, the table's D call, matches the DNA was not checked. TRBV21-1 is a listed pseudogene. CDR3 length: 16 residues. CDR3 DNA: TGTGCCAGCAGCAAAGTAGGGGATGCAACTAATGAAAAACTGTTTTTT. Protein: CASSKVGDATNEKLFF.

The chain carries TRBV6-5 and TRBJ2-7; possible D gene TRBD1, 6 bases. The germline V gene encodes CDR1 MNHEY and CDR2 SVGAGI. There are 15 residues in the CDR3. Trimming cost V 4 bases and J 0 bases, with 13 bases left between them. The chain's CDR3 is CASSWQQGSSYEQYF. The CDR3 DNA is TGTGCCAGCAGTTGGCAGCAGGGGAGCTCCTACGAGCAGTACTTC.

The V and J genes are TRBV25-1 and TRBJ1-5; D is uncertain. This CDR3 is 14 amino acids long. Trimming took off 1 base at V and 5 bases at J, with 9 bases between the two ends. Germline V gene lookup returns CDR1 MGHDK and CDR2 SYGVNS. Here the CDR3 DNA reads TGTGCCAGCAGTGAATTGAGGGAGGATCAGCCCCAGCATTTT. Translation: CASSELREDQPQHF.

This clone was seen just once. V usage is TRBV6-6 and J usage is TRBJ2-3; unclear D gene. V was trimmed by 2 bases and J by 6 bases, leaving 9 bases between them. CDR3 length equals 13 residues. CDR1 and CDR2 from the germline V gene are MNHNY and SVGAGI (reference sequence). CDR3 region: CASSYREPDTQYF. The CDR3 DNA reads TGTGCCAGCAGTTACCGCGAGCCGGATACGCAGTATTTT.